This is a list of T cell receptor beta chains from one sample in a study of T cells expressing NK-cell markers. No DNA is given; TCRdb re-called the 5' RACE reads and lists each CDR3 protein once. With about 260,000 distinct CDR3 sequences in the sample, the ten largest clones hold around 0.37%. Input material: blood T cells: a sorted CD56 or NKG2C T cell subset, CD4+ or CD8+ T cells, or bulk PBMC T cells (not recorded which). The receptors stem from a man in his late teens or twenties in good health. The CDR3 runs from the conserved cysteine through the conserved F or W.

J: TRBJ2-4; V: TRBV5-1; CDR3: CASREGASDIQYF
J: TRBJ2-1; V: TRBV12-3/TRBV12-4; CDR3: CASRPARTSGSSYNEQFF
J: TRBJ2-5; V: TRBV29-1; CDR3: CSVKQGVGETQYF
J: TRBJ2-5; V: TRBV10-3; CDR3: CAISEGQSLQETQYF
J: TRBJ2-1; V: TRBV6-1; CDR3: CASSRPASGVYNEQFF
J: TRBJ2-3; V: TRBV24-1; CDR3: CATTDLRADTQYF
J: TRBJ2-7; V: TRBV27; CDR3: CASSRTVGYEQYF
J: TRBJ2-1; V: TRBV20-1; CDR3: CSASVPGSRYEQFF
J: TRBJ1-3; V: TRBV7-2; CDR3: CASSRTGTGPSGNTIYF
J: TRBJ2-1; V: TRBV5-8; CDR3: CASSSNSRWGNEQFF
J: TRBJ2-7; V: TRBV25-1; CDR3: CASSESGRQYF
J: TRBJ2-7; V: TRBV12-3/TRBV12-4; CDR3: CASSRARDEQYF
J: TRBJ1-1; V: TRBV12-3/TRBV12-4; CDR3: CASSLSGTVTEAFF
J: TRBJ2-1; V: TRBV19; CDR3: CASSIVGGYNEQFF
J: TRBJ1-2; V: TRBV7-6; CDR3: CASSFGQGYGYTF
J: TRBJ2-2; V: TRBV12-3/TRBV12-4; CDR3: CASTSGLANTGELFF
J: TRBJ1-5; V: TRBV5-1; CDR3: CASSLGGQGTNQPQHF
J: TRBJ1-1; V: TRBV5-6; CDR3: CASSAGQQVGGAFF
J: TRBJ2-7; V: TRBV7-2; CDR3: CASSSVDGGYEQYF